The 10 T cell receptor beta chains below were found in one sample sequenced in a study of beta chain features in type 1 diabetes. Findings and limits, study-wide: Type 1 diabetes patients showed a moderate but significant shortening of TCRB CDR3s in all four CD4+ subsets.

Every bit of the isolated RNA underwent reverse transcription, so sequencing read expressed TCRB transcripts. The data were produced by immunoSEQ multiplex PCR, yet TCRdb's version contains in-frame clones alone and is incomplete. The sample lists 250,000 to 350,000 clones; roughly 15% were seen once. No antigen has been identified for these receptors. Source material: naive CD4+ T cells from blood. The receptors here all came from a man younger than 35 with type 1 diabetes.

This clone was seen more than once but under ten times. The rearrangement uses TRBV12-5 and TRBJ2-5, with 8 bases aligning to TRBD2. V lost 1 base to trimming and J lost 7 bases; unmatched junction nucleotides: 11. The CDR3 runs to 16 residues. Germline-derived CDR1 and CDR2 are LGHNT and FRNRAP. CDR3 sequence (DNA): TGTGCTAGTGGTTTGGAGGCGGGGGGCTTTTGGGGGACCCAGTACTTC. The encoded protein is CASGLEAGGFWGTQYF.

This sequence joins TRBV28 and TRBJ2-7, with 13 positions matching TRBD2. The germline V gene has CDR1 MDHEN and CDR2 SYDVKM. The CDR3 covers 16 residues. V lost 2 bases, J lost 0 bases, and 1 base stayed unmatched. The CDR3 sequence: CASSLRTSGSSYEQYF. In nucleotides, the CDR3 is TGTGCCAGCAGTTTACGGACTAGCGGGAGCTCCTACGAGCAGTACTTC.

The V and J genes are TRBV30 and TRBJ1-5; 8 bases map to TRBD1. The J segment lost 4 bases and the V segment lost 3 bases, leaving 8 bases of the junction unmatched. Germline V gene sequence: CDR1 GTSNPN, CDR2 SVGIG (reference sequence). The CDR3 loop spans 15 amino acids. The CDR3: CAWSAGQGENQPQHF. The CDR3 nucleotides read TGTGCCTGGAGCGCAGGACAGGGTGAGAATCAGCCCCAGCATTTT.

The V and J genes are TRBV5-1 and TRBJ1-2; TRBD1 is a possible D gene (5 bases). V was clipped by 0 bases and J by 6 bases, with 12 bases between them. The germline gives CDR1 SGHRS, CDR2 YFSETQ. The CDR3 is 14 amino acids. CDR3: CASSLEGRVDGYTF. Written as DNA, the CDR3 is TGCGCCAGCAGCTTGGAGGGCAGGGTCGATGGCTACACCTTC.

The J gene is TRBJ2-5, the V gene TRBV6-6; possible D gene TRBD1, 5 bases. This CDR3 region has 14 residues. The germline V gene has CDR1 MNHNY and CDR2 SVGAGI (reference sequence). V was trimmed by 4 bases and J by 2 bases, leaving 11 bases between them. In nucleotides, the CDR3 is TGTGCCAGCAGTTGGGGCTACAGACAAGAGACCCAGTACTTC. It codes for CASSWGYRQETQYF.

This clone was counted a few times. The CDR3 DNA reads TGCGCCAGCAGCGATCGACTAGCGGGCCTCCAAGAGACCCAGTACTTC. Its protein product is CASSDRLAGLQETQYF. J is TRBJ2-5 and V is TRBV5-1; 10 bases map to TRBD2. This CDR3 region has 16 residues. Germline CDR1 is SGHRS and CDR2 is YFSETQ. The V gene end was trimmed by 4 bases and the J gene end by 1 base; junction bases not matched to a gene: 7.

This clone was counted only a few times. The gene calls are TRBV19 and TRBJ1-1, with D tentatively TRBD1 (6 bases). Trimming stripped 4 bases from V and 4 bases from J, with 16 bases between. The germline V gene encodes CDR1 LNHDA and CDR2 SQIVND (reference sequence). The CDR3 runs to 15 residues. The CDR3 DNA sequence: TGTGCCAGTAGTACCGTTTCTTCAGGGGTCACTGAAGCTTTCTTT. As protein: CASSTVSSGVTEAFF.

Regarding this clone: Other DNA sequences in this specimen translate into the identical CDR3. This rearrangement joins TRBV5-1 to TRBJ2-7, with 8 positions matching TRBD2. The CDR3 sequence is 14 residues long. CDR1 is SGHRS, CDR2 YFSETQ, per germline. J gave up 2 bases and V 1 base, and 2 bases lay outside the gene matches. The CDR3 coding sequence is TGCGCCAGCAGCTTGTCGGGGGGGCCCTACGAGCAGTACTTC. It codes for CASSLSGGPYEQYF.

In the case of this clone: Other DNA sequences in the sample encode the same CDR3. The chain joins TRBV29-1 to TRBJ2-5; 9 bases are a match to TRBD1. This CDR3 region has 13 residues. Germline assignment: CDR1 SQVTM and CDR2 ANQGSEA. Trimming took 3 bases from V and 2 from J; bases not matched to a gene: 1. CDR3 amino acids: CSVEDRGQETQYF. The CDR3, as DNA: TGCAGCGTTGAGGACAGGGGACAAGAGACCCAGTACTTC.

This clone has only a few counts. The chain joins TRBV19 to TRBJ1-2; no clear D gene. The V gene's germline CDR1 is LNHDA and CDR2 SQIVND (reference sequence). Deletions cut 3 bases from V and 4 bases from J, with 6 bases between. The CDR3 loop spans 12 amino acids. The CDR3 coding sequence is TGTGCCAGTAGTATCTCCGGCTATGGCTACACCTTC. Amino acid sequence: CASSISGYGYTF.